This T cell receptor (beta chain) was found in a study of blood T cell repertoires in COVID-19. The CDR3 loop spans 13 amino acids. The junction had 5 bases not matched to a gene; V was cut back by 3 bases and J by 9 bases. Looked up from germline, CDR1 is LNHDA and CDR2 is SQIVND (reference sequence). Method: immunoSEQ multiplex PCR; TCRdb's copy keeps in-frame clones and lacks some. The table shows a few hundred thousand clones, with 80% to 85% occurring only once. The gene calls are TRBV19 and TRBJ2-1, with 7 bases lining up with TRBD2. The source is a man between 50 and 59 years old who had recovered from COVID-19. Sequenced input: PBMCs or T cells enriched from blood (not recorded which). Here the CDR3 reads CASSIYREAEQFF. The CDR3 region has the DNA TGTGCCAGTAGTATTTATCGGGAGGCTGAGCAGTTCTTC.